This T cell receptor (beta chain) was identified in a study of cytomegalovirus exposure and HLA in healthy donors. As to this clone: Its target is unknown.

This CDR3 spans 15 amino acids. CDR1 and CDR2 (germline): MNHEY, SMNVEV (reference sequence). V shed 2 bases and J shed 8 bases, with 16 bases lying between them. Whole-study findings and limits: Differences between HLA loci emerged in a later analysis of TCR association rates, with DRB1 most and HLA-C fewest. There were some public TCRs occurring in many donors, but most TCR sequences were rare.

The primer mix had 60 Vbeta and 13 Jbeta primers. Sequenced by immunoSEQ multiplex PCR; TCRdb stores in-frame clones only, minus some. The sample contains hundreds of thousands of clones, around 64% of which appear only once. The sequenced sample was PBMCs. This sequence originates from a man aged 40-50 years in good health and CMV-seropositive. This chain uses TRBV27 with TRBJ2-1; possible D gene TRBD2, 7 bases. CDR3 in DNA: TGTGCCAGCAGTTTAGGGGGGGGCCCTTACGATGAGCAGTTCTTC. Translation gives CASSLGGGPYDEQFF.